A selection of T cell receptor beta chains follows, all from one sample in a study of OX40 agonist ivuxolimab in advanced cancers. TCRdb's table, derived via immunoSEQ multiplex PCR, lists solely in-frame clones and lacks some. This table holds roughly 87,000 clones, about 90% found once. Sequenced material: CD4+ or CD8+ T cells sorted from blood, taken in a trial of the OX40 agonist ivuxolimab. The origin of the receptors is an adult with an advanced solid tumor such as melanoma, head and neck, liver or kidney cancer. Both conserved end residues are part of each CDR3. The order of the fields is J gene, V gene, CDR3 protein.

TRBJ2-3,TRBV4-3,CASSQDSEGPSTDTQYF
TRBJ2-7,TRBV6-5,CASSYKGTRHSYEQYF
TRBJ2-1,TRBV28,CASTGTSSYNEQFF
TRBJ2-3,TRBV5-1,CASSWTASTDTQYF
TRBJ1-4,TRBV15,CATSPDRGADEKLFF
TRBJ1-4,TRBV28,CASSWWISGEKLFF
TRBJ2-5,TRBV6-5,CASSRLASLETQYF
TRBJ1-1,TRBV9,CASSPTGVYTEAFF
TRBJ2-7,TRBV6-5,CASSYSLAGLSYEQYF
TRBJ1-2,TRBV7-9,CASSSGDRARGYGYTF
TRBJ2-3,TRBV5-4,CASSLDSTDTQYF
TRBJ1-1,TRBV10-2,CASSTGATEAFF
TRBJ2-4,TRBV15,CATSRGPDGRGVIQYF